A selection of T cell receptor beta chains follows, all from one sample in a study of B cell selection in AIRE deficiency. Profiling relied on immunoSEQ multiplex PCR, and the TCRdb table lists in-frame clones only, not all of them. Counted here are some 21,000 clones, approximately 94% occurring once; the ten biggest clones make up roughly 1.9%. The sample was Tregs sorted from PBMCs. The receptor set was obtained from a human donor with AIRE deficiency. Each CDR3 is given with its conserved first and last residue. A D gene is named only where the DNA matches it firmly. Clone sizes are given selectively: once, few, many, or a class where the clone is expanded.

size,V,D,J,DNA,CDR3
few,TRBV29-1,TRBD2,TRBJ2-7,TGCAGCGTTGAAGATAGGCTAGCGGGAGTCCCCTACGAGCAGTACTTC,CSVEDRLAGVPYEQYF
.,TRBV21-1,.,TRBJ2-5,TGTGCCAGCAGCAATAAAGGGGACGCAGAGACCCAGTACTTC,CASSNKGDAETQYF
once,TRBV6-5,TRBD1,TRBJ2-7,TGTGCCAGCAGCCGACAGGGGATCTACGAGCAGTACTTC,CASSRQGIYEQYF
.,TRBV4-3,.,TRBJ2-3,TGCGCCAGCAGCCAAGATCTGAAGAAAACCACAGATACGCAGTATTTT,CASSQDLKKTTDTQYF
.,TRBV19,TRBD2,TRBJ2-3,TGTGCCAGTAGCCCTGCAAGCGGGAAGACTACGCAGTATTTT,CASSPASGKTTQYF
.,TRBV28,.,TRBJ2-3,TGTGCCAGCAGTCGTTCCACAGATACGCAGTATTTT,CASSRSTDTQYF
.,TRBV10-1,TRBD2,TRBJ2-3,TGCGCCAGCACTCAGATGACTAGCGGGAGGGCAGATACGCAGTATTTT,CASTQMTSGRADTQYF
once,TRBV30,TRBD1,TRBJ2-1,TGTGCCTGGAGTGTACCCAACAGGGGCTTCGTGTTCTTC,CAWSVPNRGFVFF
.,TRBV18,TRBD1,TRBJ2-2,TGTGCCAGCTCACCACCGACGGGACAGGGGAACACCGGGGAGCTGTTTTTT,CASSPPTGQGNTGELFF
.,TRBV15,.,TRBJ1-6,TGTGCCACCAGCAGTTTATATAATTCACCCCTCCACTTT,CATSSLYNSPLHF